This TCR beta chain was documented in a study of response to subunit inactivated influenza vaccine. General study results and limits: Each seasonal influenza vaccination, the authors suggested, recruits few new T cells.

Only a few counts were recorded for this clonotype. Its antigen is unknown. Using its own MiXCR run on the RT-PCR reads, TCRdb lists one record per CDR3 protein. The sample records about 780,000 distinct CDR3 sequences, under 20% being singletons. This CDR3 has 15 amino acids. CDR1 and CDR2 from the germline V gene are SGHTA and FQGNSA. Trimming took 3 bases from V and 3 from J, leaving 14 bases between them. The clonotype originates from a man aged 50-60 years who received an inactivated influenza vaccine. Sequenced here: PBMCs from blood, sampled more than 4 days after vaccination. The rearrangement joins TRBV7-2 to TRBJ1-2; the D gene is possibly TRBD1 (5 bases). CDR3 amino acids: CASSFVKGYDYGYTF. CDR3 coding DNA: TGTGCCAGCAGCTTCGTTAAGGGGTATGACTATGGCTACACCTTC.